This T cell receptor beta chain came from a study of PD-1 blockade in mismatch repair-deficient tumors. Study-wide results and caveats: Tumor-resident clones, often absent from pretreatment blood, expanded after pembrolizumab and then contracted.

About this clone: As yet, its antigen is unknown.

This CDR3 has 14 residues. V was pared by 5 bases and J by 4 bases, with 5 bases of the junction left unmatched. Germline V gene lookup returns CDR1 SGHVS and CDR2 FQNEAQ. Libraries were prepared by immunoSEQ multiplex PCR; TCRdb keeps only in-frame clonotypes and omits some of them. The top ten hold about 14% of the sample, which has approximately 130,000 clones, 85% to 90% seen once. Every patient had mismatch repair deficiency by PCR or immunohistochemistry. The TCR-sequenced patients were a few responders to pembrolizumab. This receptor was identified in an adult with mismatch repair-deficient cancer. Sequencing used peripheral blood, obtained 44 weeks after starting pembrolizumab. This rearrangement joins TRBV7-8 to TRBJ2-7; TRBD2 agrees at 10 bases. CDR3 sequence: CASSEASGSYEQYF. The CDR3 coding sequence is TGTGCCAGCAGCGAGGCTAGCGGGAGTTACGAGCAGTACTTC. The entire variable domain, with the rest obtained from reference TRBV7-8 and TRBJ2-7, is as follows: GAGVSQSPRYKVAKRGQDVALRCDPISGHVSLFWYQQALGQGPEFLTYFQNEAQLDKSGLPSDRFFAERPEGSVSTLKIQRTQQEDSAVYLCASSEASGSYEQYFGPGTRLTVT.